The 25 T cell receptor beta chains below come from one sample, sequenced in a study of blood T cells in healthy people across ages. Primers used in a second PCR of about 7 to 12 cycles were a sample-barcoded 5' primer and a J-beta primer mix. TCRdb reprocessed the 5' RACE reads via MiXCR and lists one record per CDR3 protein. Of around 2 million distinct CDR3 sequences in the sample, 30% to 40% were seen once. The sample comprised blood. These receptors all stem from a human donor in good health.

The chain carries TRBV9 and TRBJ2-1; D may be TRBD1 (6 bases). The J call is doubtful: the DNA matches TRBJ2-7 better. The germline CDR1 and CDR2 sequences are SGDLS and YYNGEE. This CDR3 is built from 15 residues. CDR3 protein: CASSAGTISYNEQYF. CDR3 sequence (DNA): TGTGCCAGCAGCGCCGGGACAATCTCCTACAATGAGCAGTACTTC.

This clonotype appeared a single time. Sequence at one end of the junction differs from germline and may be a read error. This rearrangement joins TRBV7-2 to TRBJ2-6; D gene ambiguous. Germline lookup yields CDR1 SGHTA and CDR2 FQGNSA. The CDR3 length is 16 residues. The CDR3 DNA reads TGTGCCCGCAGCTTAAGGACGCACTCTGGGGTCAACGTCCCGACTTTC. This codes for CARSLRTHSGVNVPTF.

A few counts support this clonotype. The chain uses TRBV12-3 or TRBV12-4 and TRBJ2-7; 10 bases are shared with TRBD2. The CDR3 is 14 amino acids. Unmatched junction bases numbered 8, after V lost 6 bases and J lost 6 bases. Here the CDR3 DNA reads TGTGCCAGCAGGGCAAGCGGGGGGGCCCTCGAGCAGTACTTC. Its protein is CASRASGGALEQYF.

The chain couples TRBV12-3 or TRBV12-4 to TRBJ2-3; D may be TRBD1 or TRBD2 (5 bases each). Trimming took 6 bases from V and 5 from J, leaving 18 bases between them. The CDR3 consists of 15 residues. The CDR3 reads CASSPEWGRGDTQYF. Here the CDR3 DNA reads TGTGCCAGCAGCCCGGAATGGGGGAGAGGAGATACGCAGTATTTT.

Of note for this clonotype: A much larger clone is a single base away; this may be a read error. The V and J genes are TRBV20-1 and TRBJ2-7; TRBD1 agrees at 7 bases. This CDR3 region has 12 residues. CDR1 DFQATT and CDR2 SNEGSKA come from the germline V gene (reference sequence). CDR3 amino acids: CRATDREYEQYF. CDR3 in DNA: TGCAGGGCCACTGACAGGGAATACGAGCAGTACTTC.

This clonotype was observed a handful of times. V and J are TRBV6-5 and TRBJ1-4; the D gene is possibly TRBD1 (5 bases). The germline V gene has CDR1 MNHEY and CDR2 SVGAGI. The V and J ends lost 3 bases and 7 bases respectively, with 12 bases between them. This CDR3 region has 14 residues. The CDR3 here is CASSYGPGFEKLFF. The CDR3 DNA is TGTGCCAGCAGTTATGGGCCAGGGTTTGAAAAACTGTTTTTT.

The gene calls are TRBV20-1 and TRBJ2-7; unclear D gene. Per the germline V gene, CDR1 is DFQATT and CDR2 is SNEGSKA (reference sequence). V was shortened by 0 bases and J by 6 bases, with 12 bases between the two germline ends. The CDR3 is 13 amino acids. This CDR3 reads CSARDTRGSEQYF. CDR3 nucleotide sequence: TGCAGTGCTAGAGACACCCGTGGGTCCGAGCAGTACTTC.

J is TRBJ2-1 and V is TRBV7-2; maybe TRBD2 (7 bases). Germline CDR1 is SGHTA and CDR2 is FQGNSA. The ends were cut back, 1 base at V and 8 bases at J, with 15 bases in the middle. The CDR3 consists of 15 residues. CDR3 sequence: CASSLGGGSRDEQFF. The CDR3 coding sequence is TGTGCCAGCAGCTTAGGGGGGGGCTCTCGGGATGAGCAGTTCTTC.

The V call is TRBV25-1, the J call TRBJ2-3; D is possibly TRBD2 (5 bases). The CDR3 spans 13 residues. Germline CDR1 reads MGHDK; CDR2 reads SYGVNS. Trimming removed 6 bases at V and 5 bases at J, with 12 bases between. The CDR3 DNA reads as TGTGCCAGCAGGGAAGGGAGTCTAGATACGCAGTATTTT. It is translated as CASREGSLDTQYF. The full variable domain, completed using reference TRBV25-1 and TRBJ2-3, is EADIYQTPRYLVIGTGKKITLECSQTMGHDKMYWYQQDPGMELHLIHYSYGVNSTEKGDLSSESTVSRIRTEHFPLTLESARPSHTSQYLCASREGSLDTQYFGPGTRLTVL.

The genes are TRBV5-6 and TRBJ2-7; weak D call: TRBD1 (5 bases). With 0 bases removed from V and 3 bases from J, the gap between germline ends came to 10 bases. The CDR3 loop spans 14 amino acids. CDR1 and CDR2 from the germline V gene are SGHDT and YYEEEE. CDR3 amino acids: CASSLGGDLYEQYF. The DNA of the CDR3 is TGTGCCAGCAGCTTGGGGGGCGACCTCTACGAGCAGTACTTC. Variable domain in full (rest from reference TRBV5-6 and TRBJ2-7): DAGVTQSPTHLIKTRGQQVTLRCSPKSGHDTVSWYQQALGQGPQFIFQYYEEEERQRGNFPDRFSGHQFPNYSSELNVNALLLGDSALYLCASSLGGDLYEQYFGPGTRLTVT.

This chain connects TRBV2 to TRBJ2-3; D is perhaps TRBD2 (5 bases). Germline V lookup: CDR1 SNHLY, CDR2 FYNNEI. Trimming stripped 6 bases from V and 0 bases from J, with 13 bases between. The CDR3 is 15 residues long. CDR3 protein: CASRLESGSTDTQYF. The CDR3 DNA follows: TGTGCCAGCAGACTCGAGTCGGGGAGCACAGATACGCAGTATTTT.

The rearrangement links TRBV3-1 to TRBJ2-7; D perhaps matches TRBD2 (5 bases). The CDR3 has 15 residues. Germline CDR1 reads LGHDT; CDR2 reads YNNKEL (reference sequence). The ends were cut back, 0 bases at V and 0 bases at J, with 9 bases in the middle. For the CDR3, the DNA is TGTGCCAGCAGCCAAGATTACACTAGCTCCTACGAGCAGTACTTC. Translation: CASSQDYTSSYEQYF.

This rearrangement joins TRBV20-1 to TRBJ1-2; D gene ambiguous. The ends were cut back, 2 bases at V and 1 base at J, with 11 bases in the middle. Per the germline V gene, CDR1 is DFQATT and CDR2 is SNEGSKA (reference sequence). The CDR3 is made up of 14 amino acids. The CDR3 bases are TGCAGTGCTAGAAGTTCAAGAGATAACTATGGCTACACCTTC. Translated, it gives CSARSSRDNYGYTF.

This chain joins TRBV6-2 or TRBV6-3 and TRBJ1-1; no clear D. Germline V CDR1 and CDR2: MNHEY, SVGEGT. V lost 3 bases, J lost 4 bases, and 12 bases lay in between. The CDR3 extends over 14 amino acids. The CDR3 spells CASSYLGSGTEAFF. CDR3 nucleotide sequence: TGTGCCAGCAGTTATTTGGGGAGTGGCACTGAAGCTTTCTTT.

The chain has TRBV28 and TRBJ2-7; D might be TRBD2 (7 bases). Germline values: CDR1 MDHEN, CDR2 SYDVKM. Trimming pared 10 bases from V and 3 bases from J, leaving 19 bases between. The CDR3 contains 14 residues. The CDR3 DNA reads TGTGCCACTTGCCCAGGGGCGGGAGACTACGAGCAGTACTTC. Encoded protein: CATCPGAGDYEQYF.

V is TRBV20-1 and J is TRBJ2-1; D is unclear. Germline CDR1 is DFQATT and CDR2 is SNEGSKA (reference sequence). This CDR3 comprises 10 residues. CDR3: CRVFGNEQFF. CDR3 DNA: TGCCGAGTATTTGGCAATGAGCAGTTCTTC.

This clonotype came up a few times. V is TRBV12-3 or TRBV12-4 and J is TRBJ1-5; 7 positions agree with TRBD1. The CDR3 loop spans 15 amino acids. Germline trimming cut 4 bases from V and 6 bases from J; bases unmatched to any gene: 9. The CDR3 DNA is TGTGCCAGCAGTTCCCGGGGGCAGGGGGGTCAGCCCCAGCATTTT. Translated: CASSSRGQGGQPQHF.

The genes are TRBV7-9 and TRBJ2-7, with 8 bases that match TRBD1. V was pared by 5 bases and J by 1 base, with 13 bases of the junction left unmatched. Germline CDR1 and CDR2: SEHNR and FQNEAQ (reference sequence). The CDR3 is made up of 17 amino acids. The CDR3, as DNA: TGTGCCAGCAGCCCCGTTATGCTGGACAGGGTATCCTACGAGCAGTACTTC. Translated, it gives CASSPVMLDRVSYEQYF.

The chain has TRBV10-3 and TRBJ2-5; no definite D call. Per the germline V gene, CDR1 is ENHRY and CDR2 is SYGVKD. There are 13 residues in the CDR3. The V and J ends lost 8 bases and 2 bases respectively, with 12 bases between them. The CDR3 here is CAIGRDTQETQYF. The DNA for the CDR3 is TGTGCCATCGGTCGAGACACGCAAGAGACCCAGTACTTC.

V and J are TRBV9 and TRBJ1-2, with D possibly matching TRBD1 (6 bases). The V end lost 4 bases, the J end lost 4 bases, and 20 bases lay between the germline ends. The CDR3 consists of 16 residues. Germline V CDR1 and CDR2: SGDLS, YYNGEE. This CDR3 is CASSPSGTGRIYGYTF. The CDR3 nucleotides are TGTGCCAGCAGCCCGAGTGGAACAGGGAGAATCTATGGCTACACCTTC.

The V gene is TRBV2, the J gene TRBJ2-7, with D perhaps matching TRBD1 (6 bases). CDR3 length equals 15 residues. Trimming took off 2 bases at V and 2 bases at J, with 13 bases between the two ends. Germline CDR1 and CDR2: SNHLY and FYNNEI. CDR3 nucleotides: TGTGCCAGCAGTGAACTTAGTAGGGGGACCTACGAGCAGTACTTC. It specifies CASSELSRGTYEQYF.

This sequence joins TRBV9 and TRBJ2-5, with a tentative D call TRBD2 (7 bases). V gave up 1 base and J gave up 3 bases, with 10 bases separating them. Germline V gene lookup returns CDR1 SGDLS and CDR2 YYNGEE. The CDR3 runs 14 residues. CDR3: CASSVSGGEETQYF. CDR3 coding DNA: TGTGCCAGCAGCGTATCGGGGGGCGAAGAGACCCAGTACTTC.

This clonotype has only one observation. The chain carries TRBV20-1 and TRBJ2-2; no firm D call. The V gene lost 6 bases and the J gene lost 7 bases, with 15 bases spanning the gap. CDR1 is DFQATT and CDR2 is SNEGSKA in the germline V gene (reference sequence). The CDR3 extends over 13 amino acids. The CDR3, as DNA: TGCAGTGCCGTGGACGCCCCGGGCGGGGAGCTGTTTTTT. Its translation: CSAVDAPGGELFF.

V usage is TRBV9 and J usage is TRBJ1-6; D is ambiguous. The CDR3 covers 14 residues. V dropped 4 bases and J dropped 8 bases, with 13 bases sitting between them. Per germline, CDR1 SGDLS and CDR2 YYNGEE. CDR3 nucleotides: TGTGCCAGCAGCCCGGGGAATTCCCATTCACCCCTCCACTTT. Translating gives CASSPGNSHSPLHF.

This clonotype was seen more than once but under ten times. The CDR3 DNA follows: TGTGCCAGCAGCCCAGGGGACAGATACTATGGCTACACCTTC. Protein sequence: CASSPGDRYYGYTF. The chain uses TRBV7-2 and TRBJ1-2; 7 bases agree with TRBD1. The germline V gene encodes CDR1 SGHTA and CDR2 FQGNSA. The CDR3 has 14 residues. After removal of 5 bases from V and 3 bases from J, the junction contained 6 bases not matched to a gene.